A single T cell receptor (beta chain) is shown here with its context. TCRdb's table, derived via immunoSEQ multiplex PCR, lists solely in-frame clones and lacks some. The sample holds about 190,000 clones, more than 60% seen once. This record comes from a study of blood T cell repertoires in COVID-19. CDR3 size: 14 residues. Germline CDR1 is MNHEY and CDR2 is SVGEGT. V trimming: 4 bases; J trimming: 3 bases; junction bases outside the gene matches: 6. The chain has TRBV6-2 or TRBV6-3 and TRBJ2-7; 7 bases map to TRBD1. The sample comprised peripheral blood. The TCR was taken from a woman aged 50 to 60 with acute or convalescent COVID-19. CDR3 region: CASSFFRDSYEQYF. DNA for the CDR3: TGTGCCAGCAGTTTCTTCCGGGACAGCTACGAGCAGTACTTC.